Detailed here is one T cell receptor beta chain. One end of the junction is discordant with germline, which a read error may explain. TCRdb keeps only in-frame clones here, not all; method: immunoSEQ multiplex PCR. This sample carries 90,000 to 100,000 clones, about 88% of them seen once, and the ten largest clones take under 9.5%. The data belong to a study of radiation and T cells in renal cell carcinoma. The germline V gene has CDR1 SSHAT and CDR2 FNYEAQ (reference sequence). The CDR3 is 15 residues long. Noted time point: baseline pretreatment blood. Noted treatment: 15 Gy SBRT to primary tumor, nephrectomy 4 weeks later. Radiation-treated patients gave blood at baseline, week 2 and week 4.

The TCR sequence derives from a man in his fifties with renal cell carcinoma. Sequenced here: blood, sampled from a patient whose treatment included radiotherapy and nephrectomy. The chain joins TRBV7-7 to TRBJ2-7; 9 nucleotides align to TRBD1. The CDR3, as DNA: TGTGCTAGCAGCCCAATCATGGGACAGGGACGCGAGCAGTACTTC. Protein product: CASSPIMGQGREQYF.